These T cell receptor beta chains were read from a single sample in a study of blood T cell repertoires in COVID-19. The data were produced by immunoSEQ multiplex PCR, yet TCRdb's version contains in-frame clones alone and is incomplete. The sample has roughly 230,000 clones, around 84% seen once. The sample taken for sequencing was peripheral blood. The receptors stem from an elderly woman with COVID-19, enrolled during active disease. Both conserved end residues are trimmed from each CDR3. Expanded clones are given a class, and other clones once, few, many or no size at all.

TRBV7-2	TRBJ2-7	11	-	ASSRGGPYEQY
TRBV14	TRBJ2-2	14	-	ASSQQGAPNTGELF
TRBV7-2	TRBJ1-2	12	-	ASSADRHSDGYT
TRBV4-1	TRBJ2-1	13	-	ASSPYPDRGDEQF
TRBV28	TRBJ1-2	11	-	ASSSVYSYGYT
TRBV27	TRBJ2-4	15	few	ASRPLLGARAKNIQY
TRBV29-1	TRBJ1-2	11	-	SAGPGTGRGYT
TRBV11-2	TRBJ1-2	11	-	ASSQGAAYGYT
TRBV28	TRBJ1-3	11	-	ASKTGSGNTIY
TRBV6-1	TRBJ1-5	14	once	ASSAPTGVSNQPQH
TRBV18	TRBJ2-1	12	-	ASSPSGTLNEQF
TRBV15	TRBJ2-5	12	once	ATSSPGARETQY
TRBV11-3	TRBJ2-1	13	few	ASSKGLAVGNEQF
TRBV19	TRBJ2-2	11	-	ATSDRNTGELF
TRBV5-1	TRBJ1-1	12	-	ASSWTGYGTEAF
TRBV27	TRBJ1-1	10	-	ASSFSSGRAF
TRBV7-9	TRBJ2-7	11	-	ASSFLQGAEQY
TRBV12-3/TRBV12-4	TRBJ1-1	11	-	ASSFGQGTEAF
TRBV30	TRBJ1-3	12	-	AWSMSRSGNTIY
TRBV3-1/TRBV3-2	TRBJ1-6	13	-	ASSQETAYNSPLH
TRBV28	TRBJ2-7	12	-	ASSSPAGKYEQY
TRBV6-5	TRBJ1-4	11	once	ASKVQINEKLF
TRBV30	TRBJ1-4	11	-	AWSRDLNEKLF
TRBV28	TRBJ2-3	14	-	ASSGLAGGSPGTQY
TRBV19	TRBJ1-2	14	-	ASTKKSVPSNYGYT
TRBV18	TRBJ2-1	12	-	ASCLSGVYNEQF
TRBV7-3	TRBJ2-7	13	-	ASSFGQGANYEQY
TRBV6-5	TRBJ2-7	11	once	ASRGAWPGEQY
TRBV18	TRBJ2-3	14	once	ASSPMGQGYTDTQY
TRBV19	TRBJ1-5	12	-	ASSATGPGGPQH
TRBV2	TRBJ1-5	13	-	ASSEGGSSGQPQH
TRBV7-9	TRBJ2-3	14	-	ASSPKRGAPTDTQY
TRBV2	TRBJ2-3	13	-	ASSVGGGRTDTQY
TRBV3-1/TRBV3-2	TRBJ1-2	12	-	ASSQGLQGNGYT
TRBV5-1	TRBJ1-2	11	-	ASSSGTVGGYT